A selection of T cell receptor beta chains follows, all from one sample in a study of hypomethylating agent response in myelodysplastic syndrome. Repertoires were generated with immunoSEQ multiplex PCR, while TCRdb's copy carries only in-frame clones and drops some. The sample records some 5,900 clones, about 85% being singletons. The material sequenced was bone marrow, taken before or after starting hypomethylating agent treatment for myelodysplastic syndrome (not recorded which). The receptors were sampled from a human donor with myelodysplastic syndrome. Both conserved end residues are part of each CDR3. The order of the fields is V gene, clone size, D gene, J gene, CDR3 length, CDR3 DNA, CDR3 protein. The D gene is left open where the match is weak. Size tells how often a clone was seen (once, few, many) or the class of an expanded clone, and some rows leave it out.

TRBV12-2	-	-	TRBJ2-6	16	TGTGCAAGTCGCTTTAGGGGGCCCTCTGGGGCCAACGTCCTGACTTTC	CASRFRGPSGANVLTF
TRBV4-1	few	-	TRBJ2-3	15	TGCGCCAGCAGCCTACCGGGACTGAGCACAGATACGCAGTATTTT	CASSLPGLSTDTQYF
TRBV6-5	few	TRBD1	TRBJ1-5	15	TGTGCCAGCAGAACCGGGGCAGGGGGGAATCAGCCCCAGCATTTT	CASRTGAGGNQPQHF
TRBV7-2	-	TRBD2	TRBJ2-2	19	TGTGCCAGCAGCTTGAAAGCCCCCTGGGCGGGGGCGAACACCGGGGAGCTGTTTTTT	CASSLKAPWAGANTGELFF
TRBV25-1	once	-	TRBJ2-4	14	TGTGCCAGCAGTGAATATTCAGAATCAAACATTCAGTACTTC	CASSEYSESNIQYF
TRBV7-2	-	-	TRBJ1-1	13	TGTGCCAGCAGCCCCTGGGCAGGGACTGAAGCTTTCTTT	CASSPWAGTEAFF
TRBV11-3	-	TRBD1	TRBJ1-2	14	TGTGCCAGCAGCATGACAGGGGGCGCCTATGGCTACACCTTC	CASSMTGGAYGYTF
TRBV4-3	-	-	TRBJ2-2	13	TGCGCCAGCAGCTACCTAGAGGCCGGGGAGCTGTTTTTT	CASSYLEAGELFF
TRBV29-1	-	-	TRBJ1-1	13	TGCAGCGTTCGGGGCCACGCTGACACTGAAGCTTTCTTT	CSVRGHADTEAFF
TRBV7-2	-	-	TRBJ2-2	15	TGTGCCAGCAGCCGAGACAGGAGTGTCACCGGGGAGCTGTTTTTT	CASSRDRSVTGELFF
TRBV5-4	-	-	TRBJ1-3	16	TGTGCCAGCAGCTTGGGAGCTTACCGGGCTGGAAACACCATATATTTT	CASSLGAYRAGNTIYF
TRBV10-1	-	-	TRBJ2-1	17	TGCGCCAGCAGTGAGCCAGCCCCGGGGTTCTCCTACAATGAGCAGTTCTTC	CASSEPAPGFSYNEQFF
TRBV18	-	-	TRBJ2-5	14	TGTGCCAGCTCCCTGACAGGTTTCCAAGAGACCCAGTACTTC	CASSLTGFQETQYF
TRBV6-6	once	TRBD1	TRBJ2-7	15	TGTGCCAGCGGGGGACAGGGGGCGACGTCGGGCGAGCAGTACTTC	CASGGQGATSGEQYF
TRBV21-1	-	-	TRBJ1-4	15	TGTGCCAGCAGCAATGGCAGGGGCGTTTTCAAAAAACTGTTTTTT	CASSNGRGVFKKLFF
TRBV7-7	-	-	TRBJ2-7	15	TGTGCTAGCAGCCTCGCAGGGGGGGGGACCTACGAGCAGTACTTC	CASSLAGGGTYEQYF
TRBV7-4	few	-	TRBJ1-4	11	TGTGCCAGCCCCGAAAGTGAAAAACTGTTTTTT	CASPESEKLFF
TRBV5-1	-	-	TRBJ2-6	15	TGCGCCAGCAGCTTGGGCCCTTCTGGGGCCAACGTCCTGACTTTC	CASSLGPSGANVLTF
TRBV2	-	-	TRBJ1-1	16	TGTGCCAGCAGCTTCACGACAGAGAGTCTATACACTGAAGCTTTCTTT	CASSFTTESLYTEAFF
TRBV29-1	once	-	TRBJ1-1	10	TGCAGCGCGGCGGACACTGAAGCTTTCTTT	CSAADTEAFF
TRBV7-2	-	TRBD1	TRBJ2-2	15	TGTGCCAGCAGCCTGGCTCCAGGGGGCACCGGGGAGCTGTTTTTT	CASSLAPGGTGELFF
TRBV5-5	-	-	TRBJ2-7	14	TGTGCCAGCAGCTTCGACCACCGCCTCTACGAGCAGTACTTC	CASSFDHRLYEQYF
TRBV5-6	-	-	TRBJ1-2	16	TGTGCCAGCAGCCAACATTGGGGGGGGCTTAACTATGGCTACACCTTC	CASSQHWGGLNYGYTF
TRBV4-1	-	-	TRBJ2-1	14	TGCGCCAGCAGCCAAGACCCAGTAACTAGGTGGCAGTTCTTC	CASSQDPVTRWQFF
TRBV2	-	-	TRBJ2-7	14	TGTGCCAGCAGTGAAACTACAGGGATCCACGAGCAGTACTTC	CASSETTGIHEQYF
TRBV6-6	-	-	TRBJ1-6	13	TGTGCCAGCAAACGATCTCCGAATTCACCCCTCCACTTT	CASKRSPNSPLHF
TRBV5-1	once	-	TRBJ1-1	14	TGCGCCAGCAGCTTTTCCACCCAGAACACTGAAGCTTTCTTT	CASSFSTQNTEAFF
TRBV7-2	-	TRBD1	TRBJ1-6	14	TGTGCCAGCAGCTTGCAGGGGGCATATTCACCCCTCCACTTT	CASSLQGAYSPLHF
TRBV11-2	-	-	TRBJ1-2	14	TGTGCCAGCAGCTGGGGTCCGGCTAGCTATGGCTACACCTTC	CASSWGPASYGYTF
TRBV5-6	-	-	TRBJ1-2	14	TGTGCCAGCAGCTTTCCGACAGAAGACTATGGCTACACCTTC	CASSFPTEDYGYTF
TRBV11-1	-	-	TRBJ2-3	15	TGTGCCAGCAGCTTGAAGTTTTTGGAATCCGATACGCAGTATTTT	CASSLKFLESDTQYF
TRBV5-4	-	-	TRBJ2-4	15	TGTGCCAGCAGCCTAAGTCCTCTGGCGGCTACAATTCAGTACTTC	CASSLSPLAATIQYF
TRBV11-2	-	TRBD1	TRBJ2-7	14	TGTGCCAGCAGCTTAGGAACAGGGGCATCCGAGCAGTACTTC	CASSLGTGASEQYF
TRBV27	-	-	TRBJ2-2	15	TGTGCCAGCCTTGGTGTAGGCCCCCGGGCCGGGGAGCTGTTTTTT	CASLGVGPRAGELFF
TRBV11-2	-	TRBD1	TRBJ1-3	13	TGTGCCAGCAGCTTGAACAGGGGGATGCCCTCTGCCTTT	CASSLNRGMPSAF
TRBV6-6	-	TRBD1	TRBJ2-5	15	TGTGCCAGCAGTTACTCGGGACAGGGTCAAGAGACCCAGTACTTC	CASSYSGQGQETQYF
TRBV6-1	-	-	TRBJ1-4	15	TGTGCCAGCACCGCCTGGACAGCAACTAATGAAAAACTGTTTTTT	CASTAWTATNEKLFF
TRBV6-5	-	TRBD1	TRBJ1-5	13	TGTGCCAGCAGTTCCAGGGGGGGGCACCCCCAGCATTTT	CASSSRGGHPQHF
TRBV7-9	-	-	TRBJ2-2	14	TGTGCCAGCAGCCCCACAGGGTTACCCGGGGAGCTGTTTTTT	CASSPTGLPGELFF
TRBV9	-	-	TRBJ1-6	14	TGTGCCAGCAGCGTCCGTTACGAGAATTCACCCCTCCACTTT	CASSVRYENSPLHF
TRBV4-3	-	-	TRBJ1-2	14	TGCGCCAGCAGCCAAGGTCCAGCTAACTATGGCTACACCTTC	CASSQGPANYGYTF
TRBV11-2	-	-	TRBJ2-5	15	TGTGCCAGCAGCTTAACCCCGACAGGAGGGGAGACCCAGTACTTC	CASSLTPTGGETQYF
TRBV4-1	-	TRBD2	TRBJ2-3	18	TGCGCCAGCAGCCTGAGACTAGCGGGGGATTCTTTTACAGATACGCAGTATTTT	CASSLRLAGDSFTDTQYF
TRBV6-1	once	-	TRBJ1-5	15	TGTGCCAGCAGTGAAGGGACTACCCGCAATCAGCCCCAGCATTTT	CASSEGTTRNQPQHF
TRBV7-3	-	TRBD2	TRBJ2-3	15	TGTGCCAGCGCCCACCGGGGGGAATACACAGATACGCAGTATTTT	CASAHRGEYTDTQYF
TRBV28	-	TRBD1	TRBJ1-2	14	TGTGCCAGCAGTCCTCCCCAGGGGGCGCGGGGCTACACCTTC	CASSPPQGARGYTF
TRBV19	-	-	TRBJ1-2	14	TGTGCCAGTAGTATAGATAAAGGGAACTATGGCTACACCTTC	CASSIDKGNYGYTF
TRBV5-1	-	-	TRBJ1-1	14	TGCGCCAGCAGCTTGGCTGAGATGAACACTGAAGCTTTCTTT	CASSLAEMNTEAFF
TRBV15	-	-	TRBJ1-3	17	TGTGCCACCAGCAGAGATAGGGGCCGTGGGACTGGAAACACCATATATTTT	CATSRDRGRGTGNTIYF
TRBV7-2	-	-	TRBJ1-1	12	TGTGCCAGCACCGCGTACGGGGCTGAAGCTTTCTTT	CASTAYGAEAFF
TRBV9	-	-	TRBJ2-1	15	TGTGCCAGCAGCACGAGTACTGGCTCCTACAATGAGCAGTTCTTC	CASSTSTGSYNEQFF
TRBV7-9	-	TRBD2	TRBJ2-1	16	TGTGCCAGCGCCCACTCATCTAGCGGTTTACGGAGCGAGCAGTTCTTC	CASAHSSSGLRSEQFF